This TCR beta chain was sequenced in a study of blood T cell repertoires in COVID-19 (TCRdb year 2020). Study-level background: Collaborator samples came from the United States, Italy and Spain and covered acute and convalescent phases of COVID-19. The repertoires were made available in a free public database intended to serve as a resource for research on the immune response to SARS-CoV-2. The sample metadata nearly always contained a de-identified subject ID, COVID-19 status, age in years and sex. Samples came from the ongoing ImmuneRACE study (first 160 participants) plus 1,254 subjects from 6 global collaborators. The prospective study material was composed of cDNA or gDNA derived from T cells, B-cell-depleted T cells, or PBMCs. Where available, HLA class I and class II types were obtained from metadata supplied by the sample provider rather than from assay-based typing. The dataset comprised deeply sampled blood TCRbeta repertoires from subjects exposed to, actively infected with, or recovered from COVID-19. General study outcomes and caveats: The amount of clinical and demographic metadata varied by source and participant and was provided uncurated.

Regarding this clone: What antigen it recognizes has not been identified. No base qualities exist here, and no much larger clone lies one base off it.

TCRbeta CDR3 regions were amplified from genomic DNA by means of the immunoSEQ Assay, a bias-controlled multiplex PCR. As for how the authors treated the data: Within the assay, amplification of reference gene primers was used to estimate how many nucleated cells each sample contained. Sequence reads were collapsed and filtered to measure the absolute abundance of every unique TCRbeta CDR3 rearrangement. For each sample, productive Simpson clonality was calculated as the square root of Simpson's diversity index across productive rearrangements. TCRdb re-hosts the immuneACCESS table, in-frame sequences only. Its copies lack some clones; in the studies checked, an unresolved V gene accounts for under half of them, and the cause for the rest is not known. The DNA gave D and trimming, while V, J and clone size come from that table. Within this sample are some 200,000 clones, with 84% of them counted one time only. The ten biggest clones cover under 10% of the sample.

At one collaborating source in Seattle, patients were enrolled during active infection and were followed longitudinally through the course of disease. Whole blood was collected in K2EDTA tubes by collaborating institutions according to the institutions' own protocols. For TCRbeta analysis, collaborator samples were shipped as frozen whole blood, as isolated PBMCs, or as DNA extracted from either sample type. V and J are truncated by 5 bases and 1 base respectively, leaving an intervening sequence of 8 bases. The germline V gene provides CDR1 MDHEN and CDR2 SYDVKM. Measured from the cysteine to the phenylalanine, the CDR3 is 13 residues long. Only the CDR3 part of the read is kept: 39 bases, read in frame from the first base.

The chain links TRBV28 with TRBJ1-1; the D gene cannot be resolved reliably. The sequenced sample consisted of peripheral blood. This receptor was taken from a woman older than 75 with COVID-19, enrolled during active disease. The nucleotides are TGTGCCAGCAGTCCCGCAGGGAACACTGAAGCTTTCTTT. This is translated as CASSPAGNTEAFF.